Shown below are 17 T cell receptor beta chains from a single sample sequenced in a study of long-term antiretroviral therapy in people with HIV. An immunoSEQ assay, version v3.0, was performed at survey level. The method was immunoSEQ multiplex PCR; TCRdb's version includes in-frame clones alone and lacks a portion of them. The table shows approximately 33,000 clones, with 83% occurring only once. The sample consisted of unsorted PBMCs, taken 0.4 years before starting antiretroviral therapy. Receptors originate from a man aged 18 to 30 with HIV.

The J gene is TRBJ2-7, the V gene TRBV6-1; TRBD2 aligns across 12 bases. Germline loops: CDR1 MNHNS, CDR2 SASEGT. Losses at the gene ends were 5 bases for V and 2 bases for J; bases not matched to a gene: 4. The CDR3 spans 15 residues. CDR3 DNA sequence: TGTGCCAGCAGTTCCCCTAGCGGGGGGGCCTACGAGCAGTACTTC. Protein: CASSSPSGGAYEQYF.

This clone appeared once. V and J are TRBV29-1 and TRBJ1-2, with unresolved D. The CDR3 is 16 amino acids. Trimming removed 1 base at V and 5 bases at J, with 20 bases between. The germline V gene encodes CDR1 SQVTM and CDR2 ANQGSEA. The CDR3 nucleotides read TGCAGCGTTGAAGCCCTACTGGAAGGAGTCTATTATGGCTACACCTTC. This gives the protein CSVEALLEGVYYGYTF.

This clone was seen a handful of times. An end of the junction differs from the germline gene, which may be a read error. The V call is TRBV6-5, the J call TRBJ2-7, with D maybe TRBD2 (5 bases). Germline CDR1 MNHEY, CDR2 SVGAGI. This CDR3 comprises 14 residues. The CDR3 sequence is CAISESLANYEQYF. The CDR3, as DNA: TGTGCCATCAGTGAGTCCTTAGCGAACTACGAGCAGTACTTC.

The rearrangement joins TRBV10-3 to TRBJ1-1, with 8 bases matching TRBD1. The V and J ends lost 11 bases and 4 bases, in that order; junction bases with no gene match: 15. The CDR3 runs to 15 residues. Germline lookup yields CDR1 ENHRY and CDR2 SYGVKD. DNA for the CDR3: TGTGCCTCGCTACGTCCGACAGGGGCGGTCACTGAAGCTTTCTTT. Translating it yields CASLRPTGAVTEAFF.

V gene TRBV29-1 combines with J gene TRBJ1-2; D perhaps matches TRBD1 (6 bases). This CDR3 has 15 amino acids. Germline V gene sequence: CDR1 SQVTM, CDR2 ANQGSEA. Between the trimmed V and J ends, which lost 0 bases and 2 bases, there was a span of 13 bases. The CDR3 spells CSVEDPYTGNYGYTF. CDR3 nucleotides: TGCAGCGTTGAAGATCCGTACACAGGGAACTATGGCTACACCTTC.

CDR3 in amino acids: CASGGTSTDTQYF. In DNA, the CDR3 is TGTGCCAGCGGGGGGACCAGCACAGATACGCAGTATTTT. The rearrangement uses TRBV2 and TRBJ2-3, with D possibly matching TRBD2 (6 bases). V was trimmed by 8 bases and J by 0 bases, leaving 9 bases between them. Germline V gene sequence: CDR1 SNHLY, CDR2 FYNNEI. CDR3 length: 13 residues.

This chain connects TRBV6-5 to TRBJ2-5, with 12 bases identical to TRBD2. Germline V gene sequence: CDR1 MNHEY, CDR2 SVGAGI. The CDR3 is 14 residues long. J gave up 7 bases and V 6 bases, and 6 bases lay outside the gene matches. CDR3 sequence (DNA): TGTGCCAGCAGGGAGACTAGCGGGAGTGGGACCCAGTACTTC. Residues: CASRETSGSGTQYF.

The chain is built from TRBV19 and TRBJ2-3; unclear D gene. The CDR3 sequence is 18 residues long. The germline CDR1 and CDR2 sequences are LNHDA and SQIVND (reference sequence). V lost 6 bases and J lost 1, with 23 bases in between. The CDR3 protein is CASSPRAVRRLRTDTQYF. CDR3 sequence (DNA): TGTGCCAGTAGCCCTCGGGCGGTTAGGCGGCTCCGCACAGATACGCAGTATTTT.

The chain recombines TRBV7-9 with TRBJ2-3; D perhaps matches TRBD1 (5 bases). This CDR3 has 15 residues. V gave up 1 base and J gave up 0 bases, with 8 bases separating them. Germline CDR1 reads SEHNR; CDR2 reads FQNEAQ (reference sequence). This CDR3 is CASSLGRQSTDTQYF. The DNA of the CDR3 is TGTGCCAGCAGCTTAGGGCGACAGAGCACAGATACGCAGTATTTT.

CDR3 sequence: CASSPPVTSVYNEQFF. The CDR3 nucleotides read TGTGCCAGCAGCCCCCCGGTAACTAGCGTCTACAATGAGCAGTTCTTC. The chain couples TRBV7-9 to TRBJ2-1; 7 bases map to TRBD2. After removal of 5 bases from V and 3 bases from J, the junction contained 10 bases not matched to a gene. CDR1 is SEHNR, CDR2 FQNEAQ, per germline (reference sequence). The CDR3 has 16 residues.

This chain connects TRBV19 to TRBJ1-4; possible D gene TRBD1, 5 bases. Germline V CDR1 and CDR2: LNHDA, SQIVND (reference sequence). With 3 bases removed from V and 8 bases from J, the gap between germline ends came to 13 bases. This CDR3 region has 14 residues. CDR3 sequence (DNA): TGTGCCAGTAGTATTCCCCGGACACTCGAAAAACTGTTTTTT. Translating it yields CASSIPRTLEKLFF.

CDR3 coding DNA: TGTGCCAGCAGTGATGACAGGGGCGGCTATGGCTACACCTTC. As protein: CASSDDRGGYGYTF. J is TRBJ1-2 and V is TRBV25-1; 8 nucleotides agree with TRBD1. The CDR3 sequence is 14 residues long. V dropped 3 bases and J dropped 4; count of bases not matched to a gene: 4. CDR1 is MGHDK, CDR2 SYGVNS, per germline.

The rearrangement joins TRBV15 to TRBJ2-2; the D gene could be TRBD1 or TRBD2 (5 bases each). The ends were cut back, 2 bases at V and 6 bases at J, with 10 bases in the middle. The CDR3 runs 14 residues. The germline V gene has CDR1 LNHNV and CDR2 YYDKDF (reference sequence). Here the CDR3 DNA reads TGTGCCACCAGCAGACCCCGGGACGCCGGGGAGCTGTTTTTT. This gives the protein CATSRPRDAGELFF.

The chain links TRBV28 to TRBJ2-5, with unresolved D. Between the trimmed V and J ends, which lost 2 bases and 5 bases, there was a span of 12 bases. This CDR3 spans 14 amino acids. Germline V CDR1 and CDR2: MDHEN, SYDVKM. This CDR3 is CASSLSQPTETQYF. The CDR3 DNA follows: TGTGCCAGCAGTTTAAGTCAGCCGACGGAGACCCAGTACTTC.

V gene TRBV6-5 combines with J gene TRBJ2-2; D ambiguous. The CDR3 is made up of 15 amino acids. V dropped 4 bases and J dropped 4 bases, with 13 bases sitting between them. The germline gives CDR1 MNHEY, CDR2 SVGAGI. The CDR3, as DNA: TGTGCCAGCAGTTCCGACCCGACGGGCACCGGGGAGCTGTTTTTT. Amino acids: CASSSDPTGTGELFF.

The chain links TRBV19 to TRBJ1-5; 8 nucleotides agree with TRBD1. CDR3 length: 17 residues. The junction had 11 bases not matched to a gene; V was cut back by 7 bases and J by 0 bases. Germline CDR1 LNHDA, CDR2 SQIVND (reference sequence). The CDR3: CASKKGQGAFSNQPQHF. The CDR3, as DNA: TGTGCCAGTAAAAAGGGGCAGGGGGCTTTTAGCAATCAGCCCCAGCATTTT.

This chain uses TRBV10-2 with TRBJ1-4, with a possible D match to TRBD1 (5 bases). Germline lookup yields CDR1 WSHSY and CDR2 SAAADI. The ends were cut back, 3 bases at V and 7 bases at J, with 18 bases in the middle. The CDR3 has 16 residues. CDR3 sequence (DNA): TGCGCCAGCAGTGATCCGGGGGGTTACGGAAGTGAAAAACTGTTTTTT. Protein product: CASSDPGGYGSEKLFF.